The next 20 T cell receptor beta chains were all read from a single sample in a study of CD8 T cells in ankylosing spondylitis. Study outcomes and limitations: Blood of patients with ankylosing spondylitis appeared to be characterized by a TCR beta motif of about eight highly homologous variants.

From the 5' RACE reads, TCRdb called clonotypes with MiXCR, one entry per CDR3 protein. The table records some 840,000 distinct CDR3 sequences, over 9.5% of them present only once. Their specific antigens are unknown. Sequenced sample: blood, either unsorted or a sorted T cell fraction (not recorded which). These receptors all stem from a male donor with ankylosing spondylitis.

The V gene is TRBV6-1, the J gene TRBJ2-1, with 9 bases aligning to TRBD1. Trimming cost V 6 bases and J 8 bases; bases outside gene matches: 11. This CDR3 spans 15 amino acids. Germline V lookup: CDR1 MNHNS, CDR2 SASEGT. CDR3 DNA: TGTGCCAGCAGAAGACGGGACAGGGTTTTGGATGAGCAGTTCTTC. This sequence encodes CASRRRDRVLDEQFF.

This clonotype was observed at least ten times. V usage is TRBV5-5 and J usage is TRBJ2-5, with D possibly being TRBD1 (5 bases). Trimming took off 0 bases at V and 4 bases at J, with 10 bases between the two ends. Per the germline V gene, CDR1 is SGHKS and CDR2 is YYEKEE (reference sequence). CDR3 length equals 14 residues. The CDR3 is CASSLVGRVETQYF. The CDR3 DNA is TGTGCCAGCAGCTTGGTTGGCAGGGTAGAGACCCAGTACTTC.

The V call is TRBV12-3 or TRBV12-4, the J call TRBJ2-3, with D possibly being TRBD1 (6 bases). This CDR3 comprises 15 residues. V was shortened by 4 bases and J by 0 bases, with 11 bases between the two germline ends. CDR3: CASSWTASSTDTQYF. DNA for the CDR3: TGTGCCAGCAGTTGGACAGCATCTAGCACAGATACGCAGTATTTT.

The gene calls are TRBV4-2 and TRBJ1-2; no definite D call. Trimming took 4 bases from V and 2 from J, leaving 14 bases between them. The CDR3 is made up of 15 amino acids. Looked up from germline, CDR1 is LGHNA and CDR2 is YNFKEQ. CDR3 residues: CASSRTRATNYGYTF. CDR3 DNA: TGTGCCAGCAGCCGGACCCGTGCCACGAACTATGGCTACACCTTC.

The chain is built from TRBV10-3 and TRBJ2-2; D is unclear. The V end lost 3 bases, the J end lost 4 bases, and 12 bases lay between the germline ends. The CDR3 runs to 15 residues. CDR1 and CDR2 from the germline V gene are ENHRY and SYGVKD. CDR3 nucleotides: TGTGCCATCAGTGACCCCCCCCCCAGCACCGGGGAGCTGTTTTTT. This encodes CAISDPPPSTGELFF.

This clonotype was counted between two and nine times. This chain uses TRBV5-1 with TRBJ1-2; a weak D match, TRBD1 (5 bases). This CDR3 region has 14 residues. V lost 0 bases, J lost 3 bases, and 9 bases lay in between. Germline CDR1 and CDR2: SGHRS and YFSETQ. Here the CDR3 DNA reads TGCGCCAGCAGCTTGGACAGGCCCTACTATGGCTACACCTTC. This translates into CASSLDRPYYGYTF. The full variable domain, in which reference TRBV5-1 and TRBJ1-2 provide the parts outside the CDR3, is KAGVTQTPRYLIKTRGQQVTLSCSPISGHRSVSWYQQTPGQGLQFLFEYFSETQRNKGNFPGRFSGRQFSNSRSEMNVSTLELGDSALYLCASSLDRPYYGYTFGSGTRLTVV.

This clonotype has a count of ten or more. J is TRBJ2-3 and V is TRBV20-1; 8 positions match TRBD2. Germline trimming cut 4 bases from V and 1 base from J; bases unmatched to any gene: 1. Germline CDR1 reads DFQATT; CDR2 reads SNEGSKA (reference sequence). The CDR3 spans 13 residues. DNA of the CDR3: TGCAGTGCTACGACTAGCGGCACAGATACGCAGTATTTT. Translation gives CSATTSGTDTQYF.

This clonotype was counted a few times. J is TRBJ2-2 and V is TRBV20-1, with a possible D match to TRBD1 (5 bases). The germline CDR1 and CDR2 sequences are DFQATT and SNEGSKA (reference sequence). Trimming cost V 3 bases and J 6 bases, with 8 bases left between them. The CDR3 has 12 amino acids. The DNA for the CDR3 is TGCAGTGCTAGTAAACAGGCCGGGGAGCTGTTTTTT. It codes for CSASKQAGELFF.

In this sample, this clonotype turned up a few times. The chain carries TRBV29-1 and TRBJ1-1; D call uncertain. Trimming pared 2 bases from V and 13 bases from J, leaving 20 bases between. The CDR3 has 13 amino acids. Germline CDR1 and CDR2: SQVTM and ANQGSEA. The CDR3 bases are TGCAGCGTTGAAACCAGGCCTCAACGTCGGATTTTCTTT. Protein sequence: CSVETRPQRRIFF.

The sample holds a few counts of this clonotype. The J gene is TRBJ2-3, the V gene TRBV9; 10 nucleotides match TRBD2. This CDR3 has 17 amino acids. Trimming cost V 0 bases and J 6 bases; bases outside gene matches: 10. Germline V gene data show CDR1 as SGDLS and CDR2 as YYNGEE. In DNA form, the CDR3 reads TGTGCCAGCAGCGTAGCTCGGAGCGGGAGGGGTCCGGATACGCAGTATTTT. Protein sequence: CASSVARSGRGPDTQYF.

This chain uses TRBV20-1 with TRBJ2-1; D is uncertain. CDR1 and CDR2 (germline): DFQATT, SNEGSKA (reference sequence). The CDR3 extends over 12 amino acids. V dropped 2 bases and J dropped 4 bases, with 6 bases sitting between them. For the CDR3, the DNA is TGCAGTGCTAGATATCGGTACAATGAGCAGTTCTTC. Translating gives CSARYRYNEQFF.

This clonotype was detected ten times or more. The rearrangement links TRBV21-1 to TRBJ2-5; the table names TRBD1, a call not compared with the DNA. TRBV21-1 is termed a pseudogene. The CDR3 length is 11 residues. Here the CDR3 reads CASSPPETQYF. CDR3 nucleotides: TGTGCCAGCAGCCCCCCTGAGACCCAGTACTTC.

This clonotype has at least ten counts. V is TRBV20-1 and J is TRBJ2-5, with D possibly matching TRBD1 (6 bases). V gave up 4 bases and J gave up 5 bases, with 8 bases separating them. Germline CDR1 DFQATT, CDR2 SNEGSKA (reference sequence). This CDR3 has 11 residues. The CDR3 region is CSATGAETQYF. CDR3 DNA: TGCAGTGCTACAGGGGCGGAGACCCAGTACTTC.

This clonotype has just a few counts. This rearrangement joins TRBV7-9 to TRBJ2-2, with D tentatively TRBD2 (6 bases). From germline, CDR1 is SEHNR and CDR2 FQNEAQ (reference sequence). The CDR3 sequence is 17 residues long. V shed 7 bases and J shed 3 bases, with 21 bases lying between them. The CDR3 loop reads CASNLADVFLYTGELFF. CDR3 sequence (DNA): TGTGCCAGCAATTTAGCGGACGTTTTTTTGTACACCGGGGAGCTGTTTTTT.

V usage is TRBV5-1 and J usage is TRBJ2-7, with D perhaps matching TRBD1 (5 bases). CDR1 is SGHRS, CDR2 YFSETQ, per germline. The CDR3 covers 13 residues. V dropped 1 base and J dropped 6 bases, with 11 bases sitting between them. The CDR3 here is CASSLYLQVEQYF. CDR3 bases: TGCGCCAGCAGCTTGTACTTACAGGTCGAGCAGTACTTC. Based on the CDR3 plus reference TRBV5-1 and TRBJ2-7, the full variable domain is KAGVTQTPRYLIKTRGQQVTLSCSPISGHRSVSWYQQTPGQGLQFLFEYFSETQRNKGNFPGRFSGRQFSNSRSEMNVSTLELGDSALYLCASSLYLQVEQYFGPGTRLTVT.

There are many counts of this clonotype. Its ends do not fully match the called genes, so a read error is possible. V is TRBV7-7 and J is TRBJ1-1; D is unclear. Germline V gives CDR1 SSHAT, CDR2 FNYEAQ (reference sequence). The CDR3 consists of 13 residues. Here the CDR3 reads CASSAMFNTEAFF. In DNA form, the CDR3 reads TGTGCTAGCAGCGCAATGTTTAACACTGAAGCTTTCTTT.

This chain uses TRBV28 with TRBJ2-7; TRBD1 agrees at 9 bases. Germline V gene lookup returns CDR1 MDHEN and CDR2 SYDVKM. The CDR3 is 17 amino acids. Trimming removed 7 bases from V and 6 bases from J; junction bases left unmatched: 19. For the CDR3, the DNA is TGTGCCAGCATCCCGTTCATACCCCGGACAGGGGTGGGCGAGCAGTACTTC. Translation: CASIPFIPRTGVGEQYF. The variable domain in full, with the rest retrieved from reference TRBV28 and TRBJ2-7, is DVKVTQSSRYLVKRTGEKVFLECVQDMDHENMFWYRQDPGLGLRLIYFSYDVKMKEKGDIPEGYSVSREKKERFSLILESASTNQTSMYLCASIPFIPRTGVGEQYFGPGTRLTVT.

The CDR3 spells CASIGGNYNEQFF. CDR3 nucleotide sequence: TGTGCCAGCATCGGAGGGAATTACAATGAGCAGTTCTTC. V is TRBV12-3 or TRBV12-4 and J is TRBJ2-1; TRBD2 is a possible D gene (6 bases). This CDR3 contains 13 residues. V lost 7 bases and J lost 4, with 11 bases in between.

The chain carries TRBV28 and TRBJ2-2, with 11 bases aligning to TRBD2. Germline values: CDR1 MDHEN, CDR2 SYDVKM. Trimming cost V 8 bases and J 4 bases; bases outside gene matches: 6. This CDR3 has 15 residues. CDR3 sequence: CASHPSGRTTGELFF. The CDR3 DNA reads TGTGCCAGCCATCCTAGCGGGAGGACCACCGGGGAGCTGTTTTTT.

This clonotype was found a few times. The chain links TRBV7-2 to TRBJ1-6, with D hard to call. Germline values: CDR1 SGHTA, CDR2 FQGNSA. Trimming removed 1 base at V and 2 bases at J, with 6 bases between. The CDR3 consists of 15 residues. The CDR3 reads CASSLESPYNSPLHF. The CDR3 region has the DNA TGTGCCAGCAGCTTAGAGAGCCCCTATAATTCACCCCTCCACTTT.